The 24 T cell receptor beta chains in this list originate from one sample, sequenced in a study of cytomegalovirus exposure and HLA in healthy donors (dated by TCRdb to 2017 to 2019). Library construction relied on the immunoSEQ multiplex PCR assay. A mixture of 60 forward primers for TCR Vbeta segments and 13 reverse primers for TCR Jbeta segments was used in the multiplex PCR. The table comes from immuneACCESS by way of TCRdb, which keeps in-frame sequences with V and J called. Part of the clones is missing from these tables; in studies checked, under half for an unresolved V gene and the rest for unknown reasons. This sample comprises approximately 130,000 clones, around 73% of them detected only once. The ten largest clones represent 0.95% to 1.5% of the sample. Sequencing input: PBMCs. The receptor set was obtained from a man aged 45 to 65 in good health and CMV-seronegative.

CDR3 residues: CASSLGQETKGYTF. The CDR3 nucleotides are TGCGCCAGCAGCTTGGGACAGGAGACGAAAGGCTACACCTTC. The gene calls are TRBV5-1 and TRBJ1-2; the D gene is possibly TRBD1 (6 bases). The CDR3 has 14 residues. Germline lookup yields CDR1 SGHRS and CDR2 YFSETQ. Trimming took off 0 bases at V and 8 bases at J, with 14 bases between the two ends.

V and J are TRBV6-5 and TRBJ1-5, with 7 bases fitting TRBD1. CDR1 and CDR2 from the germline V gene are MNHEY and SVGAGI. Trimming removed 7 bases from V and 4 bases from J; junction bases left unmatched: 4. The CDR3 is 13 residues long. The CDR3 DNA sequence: TGTGCCAGCACCCGGGACAGAAATCAGCCCCAGCATTTT. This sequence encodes CASTRDRNQPQHF.

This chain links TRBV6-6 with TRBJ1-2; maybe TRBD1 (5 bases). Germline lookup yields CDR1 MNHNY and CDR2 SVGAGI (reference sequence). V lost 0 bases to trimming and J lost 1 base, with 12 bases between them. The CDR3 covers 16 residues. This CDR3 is CASSYSEGGDNYGYTF. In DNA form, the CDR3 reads TGTGCCAGCAGTTACTCGGAGGGAGGGGATAACTATGGCTACACCTTC.

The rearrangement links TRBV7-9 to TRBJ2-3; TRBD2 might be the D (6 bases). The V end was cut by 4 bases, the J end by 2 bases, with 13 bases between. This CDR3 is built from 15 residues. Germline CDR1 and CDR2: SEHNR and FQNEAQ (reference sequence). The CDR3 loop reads CASSSSGGYTDTQYF. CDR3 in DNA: TGTGCCAGCAGCTCCAGTGGGGGGTACACAGATACGCAGTATTTT.

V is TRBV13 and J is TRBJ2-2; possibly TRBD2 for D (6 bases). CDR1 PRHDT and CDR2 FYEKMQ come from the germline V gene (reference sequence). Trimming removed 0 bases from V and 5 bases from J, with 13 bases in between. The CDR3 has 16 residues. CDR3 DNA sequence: TGTGCCAGCAGCTTAGGCGAGACGGCGGGGACCGGGGAGCTGTTTTTT. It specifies CASSLGETAGTGELFF.

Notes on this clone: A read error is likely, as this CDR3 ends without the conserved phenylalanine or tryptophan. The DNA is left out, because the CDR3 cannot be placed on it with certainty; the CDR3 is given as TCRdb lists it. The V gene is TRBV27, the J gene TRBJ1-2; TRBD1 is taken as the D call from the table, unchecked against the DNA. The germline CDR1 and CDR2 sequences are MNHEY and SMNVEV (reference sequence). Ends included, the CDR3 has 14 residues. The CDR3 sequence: CASTRPNWRSDSEL.

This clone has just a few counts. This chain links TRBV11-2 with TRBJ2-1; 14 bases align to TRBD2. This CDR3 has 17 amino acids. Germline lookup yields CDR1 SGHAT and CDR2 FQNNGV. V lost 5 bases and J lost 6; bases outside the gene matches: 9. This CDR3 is CASSGTTSGRGINEQFF. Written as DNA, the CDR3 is TGTGCCAGCAGCGGAACGACTAGCGGGAGGGGAATCAATGAGCAGTTCTTC.

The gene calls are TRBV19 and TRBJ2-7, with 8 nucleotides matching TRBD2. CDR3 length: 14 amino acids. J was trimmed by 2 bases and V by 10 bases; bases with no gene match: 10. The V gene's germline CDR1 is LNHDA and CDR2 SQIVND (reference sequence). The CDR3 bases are TGTGCCACTGCGACTAGCGCTAACACCTACGAGCAGTACTTC. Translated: CATATSANTYEQYF.

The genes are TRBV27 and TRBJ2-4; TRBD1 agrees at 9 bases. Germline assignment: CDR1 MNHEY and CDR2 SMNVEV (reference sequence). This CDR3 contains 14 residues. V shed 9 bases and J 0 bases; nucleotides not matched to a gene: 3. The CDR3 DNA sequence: TGTGCCAGGACAGGGGGGATAGCCAAAAACATTCAGTACTTC. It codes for CARTGGIAKNIQYF.

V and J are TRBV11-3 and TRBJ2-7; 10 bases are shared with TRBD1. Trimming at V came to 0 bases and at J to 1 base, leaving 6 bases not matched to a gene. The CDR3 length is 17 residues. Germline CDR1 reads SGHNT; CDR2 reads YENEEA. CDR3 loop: CASSLDTGQGVSYEQYF. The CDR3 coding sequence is TGTGCCAGCAGCTTAGATACAGGACAGGGGGTGTCCTACGAGCAGTACTTC.

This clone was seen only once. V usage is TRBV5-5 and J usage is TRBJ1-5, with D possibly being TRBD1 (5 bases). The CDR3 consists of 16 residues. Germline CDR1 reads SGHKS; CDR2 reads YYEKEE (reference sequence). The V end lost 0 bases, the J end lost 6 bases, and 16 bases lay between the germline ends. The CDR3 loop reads CASSLGTGPTGQPQHF. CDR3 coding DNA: TGTGCCAGCAGCTTGGGTACAGGTCCTACGGGTCAGCCCCAGCATTTT.

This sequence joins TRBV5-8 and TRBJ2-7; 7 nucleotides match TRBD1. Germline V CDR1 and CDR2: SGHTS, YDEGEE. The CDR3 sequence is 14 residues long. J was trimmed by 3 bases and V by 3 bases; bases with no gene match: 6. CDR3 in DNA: TGTGCCAGCAGCTATCAGGGGACAGTCTACGAGCAGTACTTC. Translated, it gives CASSYQGTVYEQYF. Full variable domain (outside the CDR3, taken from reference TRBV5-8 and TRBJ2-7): EAGVTQSPTHLIKTRGQQATLRCSPISGHTSVYWYQQALGLGLQFLLWYDEGEERNRGNFPPRFSGRQFPNYSSELNVNALELEDSALYLCASSYQGTVYEQYFGPGTRLTVT.

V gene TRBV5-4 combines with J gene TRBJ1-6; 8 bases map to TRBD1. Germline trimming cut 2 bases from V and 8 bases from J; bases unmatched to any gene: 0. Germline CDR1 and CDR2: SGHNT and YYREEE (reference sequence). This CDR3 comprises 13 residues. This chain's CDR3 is CASSLQGDSPLHF. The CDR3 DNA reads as TGTGCCAGCAGCTTACAGGGGGATTCACCCCTCCACTTT.

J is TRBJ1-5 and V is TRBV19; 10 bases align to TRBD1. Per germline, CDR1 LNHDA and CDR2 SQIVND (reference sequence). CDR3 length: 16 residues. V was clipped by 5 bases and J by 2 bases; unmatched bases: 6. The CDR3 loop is CASSLKGQGGNQPQHF. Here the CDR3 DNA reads TGTGCCAGTAGTTTAAAAGGACAGGGGGGCAATCAGCCCCAGCATTTT.

The CDR3 nucleotides are TGCAGCGTTGAAGATGAGACAGGAGGGGGCTACTACAATGAGCAGTTCTTC. This codes for CSVEDETGGGYYNEQFF. The chain combines TRBV29-1 with TRBJ2-1, with D perhaps matching TRBD1 (7 bases). The CDR3 consists of 17 residues. Trimming took 0 bases from V and 3 from J, leaving 18 bases between them. Germline assignment: CDR1 SQVTM and CDR2 ANQGSEA.

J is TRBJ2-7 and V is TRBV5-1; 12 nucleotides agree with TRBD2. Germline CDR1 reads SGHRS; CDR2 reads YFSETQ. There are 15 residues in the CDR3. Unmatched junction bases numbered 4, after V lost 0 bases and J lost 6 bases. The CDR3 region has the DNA TGCGCCAGCAGCTTGGGTCGGACTAGCGGGGCCGAGCAGTACTTC. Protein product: CASSLGRTSGAEQYF.

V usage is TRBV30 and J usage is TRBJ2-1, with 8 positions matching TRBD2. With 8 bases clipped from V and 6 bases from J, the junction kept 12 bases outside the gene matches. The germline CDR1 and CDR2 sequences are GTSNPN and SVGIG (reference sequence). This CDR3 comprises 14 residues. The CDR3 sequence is CALGSSGWGNEQFF. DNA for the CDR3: TGTGCCCTTGGGTCTAGCGGGTGGGGCAATGAGCAGTTCTTC.

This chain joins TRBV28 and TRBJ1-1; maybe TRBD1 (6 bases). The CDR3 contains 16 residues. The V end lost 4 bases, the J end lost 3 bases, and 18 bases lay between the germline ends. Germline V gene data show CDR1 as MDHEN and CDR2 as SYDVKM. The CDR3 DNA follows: TGTGCCAGCAGTTGGGGGTTCAGAGGGGGAGACACTGAAGCTTTCTTT. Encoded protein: CASSWGFRGGDTEAFF. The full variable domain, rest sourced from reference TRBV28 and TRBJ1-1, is DVKVTQSSRYLVKRTGEKVFLECVQDMDHENMFWYRQDPGLGLRLIYFSYDVKMKEKGDIPEGYSVSREKKERFSLILESASTNQTSMYLCASSWGFRGGDTEAFFGQGTRLTVV.

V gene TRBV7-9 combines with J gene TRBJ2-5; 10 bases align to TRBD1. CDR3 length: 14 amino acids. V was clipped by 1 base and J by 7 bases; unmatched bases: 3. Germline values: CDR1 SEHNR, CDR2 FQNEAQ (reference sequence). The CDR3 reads CASSLGGQGWTQYF. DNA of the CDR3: TGTGCCAGCAGCTTAGGGGGACAGGGGTGGACCCAGTACTTC.

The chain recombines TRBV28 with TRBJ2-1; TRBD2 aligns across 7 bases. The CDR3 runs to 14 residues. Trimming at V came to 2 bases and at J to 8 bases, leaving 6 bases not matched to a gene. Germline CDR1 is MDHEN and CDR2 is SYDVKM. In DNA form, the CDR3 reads TGTGCCAGCAGTTTAGTGGGACTAATCTATGAGCAGTTCTTC. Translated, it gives CASSLVGLIYEQFF.

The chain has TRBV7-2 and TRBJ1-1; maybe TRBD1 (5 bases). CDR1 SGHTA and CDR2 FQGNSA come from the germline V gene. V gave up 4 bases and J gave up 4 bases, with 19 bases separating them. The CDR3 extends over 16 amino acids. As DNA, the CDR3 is TGTGCCAGCAGCTCCCCAGGCGGGGCGGTGAGCACTGAAGCTTTCTTT. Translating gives CASSSPGGAVSTEAFF.

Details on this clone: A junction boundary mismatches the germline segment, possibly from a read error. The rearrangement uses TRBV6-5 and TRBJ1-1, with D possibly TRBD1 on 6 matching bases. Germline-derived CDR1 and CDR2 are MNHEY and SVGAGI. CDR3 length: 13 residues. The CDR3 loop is CASSNSQGSEAFF. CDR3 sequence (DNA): TGTGCCAGCAGTAACTCACAGGGATCTGAAGCTTTCTTT.

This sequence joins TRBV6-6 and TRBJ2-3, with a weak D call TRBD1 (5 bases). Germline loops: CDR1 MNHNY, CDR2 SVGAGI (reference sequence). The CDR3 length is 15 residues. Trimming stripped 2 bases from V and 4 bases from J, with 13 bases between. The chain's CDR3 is CASSYGFRDADTQYF. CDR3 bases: TGTGCCAGCAGTTACGGATTCAGGGATGCAGATACGCAGTATTTT.

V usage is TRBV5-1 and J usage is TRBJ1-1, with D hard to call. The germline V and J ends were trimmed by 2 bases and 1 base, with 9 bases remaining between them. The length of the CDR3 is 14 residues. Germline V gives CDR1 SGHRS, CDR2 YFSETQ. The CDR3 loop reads CASSFGSGNTEAFF. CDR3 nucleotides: TGCGCCAGCAGCTTCGGGTCCGGGAACACTGAAGCTTTCTTT.